This is a list of T cell receptor beta chains from one sample in a study of early T cells in non-severe SARS-CoV-2 infection. TCRdb ran MiXCR on the 5' RACE reads and lists one entry per CDR3 protein. The sample holds approximately 90,000 distinct CDR3 sequences, 9.5% to 12% seen once. The starting material was whole blood, obtained at baseline. These receptors were collected from an adult who was a healthcare worker with PCR-confirmed SARS-CoV-2 infection or an uninfected control (not recorded which). The conserved cysteine and the conserved F or W are not part of the CDR3 here.

v_call: TRBV20-1; cdr3_length: 14; cdr3_aa: SARGPAPPFTDTQY
v_call: TRBV5-1; cdr3_length: 13; cdr3_aa: ASSFLLGPDYEQY
v_call: TRBV7-9; cdr3_length: 14; cdr3_aa: ASSSTRPSYDNEQF
v_call: TRBV6-1; cdr3_length: 14; cdr3_aa: ASSESREDTSYEQY
v_call: TRBV2; cdr3_length: 15; cdr3_aa: ASSLGTGRGHTGELF
v_call: TRBV11-2; cdr3_length: 12; cdr3_aa: ASSPKMGGNEQF
v_call: TRBV2; cdr3_length: 11; cdr3_aa: ARRGQPAGEQY
v_call: TRBV7-8; cdr3_length: 13; cdr3_aa: ASSLATQAFTEQF
v_call: TRBV29-1; cdr3_length: 11; cdr3_aa: SVVVGAVDTQY
v_call: TRBV18; cdr3_length: 10; cdr3_aa: ASSPAVYGYT
v_call: TRBV20-1; cdr3_length: 10; cdr3_aa: SARQEIYEQY
v_call: TRBV20-1; cdr3_length: 6; cdr3_aa: SLNEQF
v_call: TRBV6-5; cdr3_length: 14; cdr3_aa: ASSSGVWGITGELF
v_call: TRBV3-1; cdr3_length: 15; cdr3_aa: ASSQVVNRGVTDTQY
v_call: TRBV6-5; cdr3_length: 12; cdr3_aa: ASTDRADNYEQY
v_call: TRBV7-2; cdr3_length: 14; cdr3_aa: ASSRDRVGAKNIQY
v_call: TRBV5-1; cdr3_length: 13; cdr3_aa: ASSLGSSSYNEQF
v_call: TRBV4-1; cdr3_length: 11; cdr3_aa: ASSQTGENEQY
v_call: TRBV29-1; cdr3_length: 9; cdr3_aa: SVEVSYEQY
v_call: TRBV29-1; cdr3_length: 13; cdr3_aa: SSSWDRVKDNEQF
v_call: TRBV24-1; cdr3_length: 10; cdr3_aa: ATSDERVTQY
v_call: TRBV27; cdr3_length: 15; cdr3_aa: ASSPQKAGEGTGELF
v_call: TRBV6-5; cdr3_length: 14; cdr3_aa: ASSYSVVGSNQPQH
v_call: TRBV11-2; cdr3_length: 11; cdr3_aa: ASSPSQGLTQY
v_call: TRBV6-5; cdr3_length: 13; cdr3_aa: ASSYMQTGPGEQY
v_call: TRBV5-4; cdr3_length: 11; cdr3_aa: ASTLGGVDEQF
v_call: TRBV7-6; cdr3_length: 12; cdr3_aa: ASSSRTASYEQY